Sequencing of this T cell receptor (beta chain) was carried out in a study of blood T cell repertoires in COVID-19. Looked up from germline, CDR1 is MDHEN and CDR2 is SYDVKM. V was clipped by 1 base and J by 4 bases; unmatched bases: 4. This CDR3 is built from 15 residues. The repertoire was sequenced with immunoSEQ multiplex PCR; TCRdb's copy has only in-frame clones and lacks some. This sample has some 45,000 clones, with almost 95% found just once. The chain uses TRBV28 and TRBJ2-7, with 10 bases fitting TRBD2. The receptor was isolated from a man over 45 with active COVID-19. Input material: peripheral blood. CDR3 region: CASSLLLAGTYEQYF. In DNA, the CDR3 is TGTGCCAGCAGTTTATTACTAGCGGGAACTTACGAGCAGTACTTC.